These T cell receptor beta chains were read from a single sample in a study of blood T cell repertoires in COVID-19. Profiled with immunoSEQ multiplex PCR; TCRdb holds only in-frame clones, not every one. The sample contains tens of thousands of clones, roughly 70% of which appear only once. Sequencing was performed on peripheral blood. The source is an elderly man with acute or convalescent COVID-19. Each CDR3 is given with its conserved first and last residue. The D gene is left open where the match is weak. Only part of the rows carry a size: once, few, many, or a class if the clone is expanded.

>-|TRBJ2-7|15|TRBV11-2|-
TGTGCCAGCAGCTCGTTTACTCCTCTCGCCTACCAGCAGTACTTC
CASSSFTPLAYQQYF
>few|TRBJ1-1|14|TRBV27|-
TGTGCCAGCAGCCCCCGGCAGGCTAACACTGAAGCTTTCTTT
CASSPRQANTEAFF
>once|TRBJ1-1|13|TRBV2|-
TGTGCCAGCAGTGCTGAAGCTAACACTGAAGCTTTCTTT
CASSAEANTEAFF
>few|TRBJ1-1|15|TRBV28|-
TGTGCCAGCAGTTTCCTTCCAGGCACCCTCACTGAAGCTTTCTTT
CASSFLPGTLTEAFF
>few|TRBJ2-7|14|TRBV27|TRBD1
TGTGCCAGCCATCCAGGACAGGGGTCCACCGGGCAGTACTTC
CASHPGQGSTGQYF
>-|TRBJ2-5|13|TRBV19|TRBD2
TGTGCCAGTAGACTAGCGGGAGTAGAGACCCAGTACTTC
CASRLAGVETQYF
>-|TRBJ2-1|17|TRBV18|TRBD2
TGTGCCAGCTCACCAGGGGCTAGCGGGAGGGCCAACGGTGAGCAGTTCTTC
CASSPGASGRANGEQFF
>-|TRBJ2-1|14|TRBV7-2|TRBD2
TGTGCCAGCAGCTCTAGCCGCGGGAGCGGTGAGCAGTTCTTC
CASSSSRGSGEQFF
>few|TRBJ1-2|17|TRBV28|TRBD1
TGTGCCAGCAGTTCATCCGGGACAGGGGGTGGTAACTATGGCTACACCTTC
CASSSSGTGGGNYGYTF
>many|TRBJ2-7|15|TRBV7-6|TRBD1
TGTGCCAGCAGCTTATCGGGACAGGGACCTTACGAGCAGTACTTC
CASSLSGQGPYEQYF
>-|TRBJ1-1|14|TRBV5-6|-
TGTGCCAGCAGCTCCCGATACAGGAACACTGAAGCTTTCTTT
CASSSRYRNTEAFF
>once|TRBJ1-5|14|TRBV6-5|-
TGTGCCAGCACTAAAACGGGGGGTGGACAGCCCCAGCATTTT
CASTKTGGGQPQHF
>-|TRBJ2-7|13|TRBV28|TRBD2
TGTGCCAGCAGTTTACGGGAGGTAGGCGAGCAGTACTTC
CASSLREVGEQYF
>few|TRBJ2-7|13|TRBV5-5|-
TGTGCCAGCAGCTTGGGCGGATCCAACGAGCAGTACTTC
CASSLGGSNEQYF
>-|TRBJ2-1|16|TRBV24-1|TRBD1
TGTGCCACCAGTGAGTGGGACAGTCCCTCCTACAATGAGCAGTTCTTC
CATSEWDSPSYNEQFF
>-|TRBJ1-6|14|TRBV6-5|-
TGTGCCAGCAGGGGGGCAGTACTCTACTCACCCCTCCACTTT
CASRGAVLYSPLHF
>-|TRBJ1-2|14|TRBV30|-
TGTGCCCATAATTCCCGACAGGCCTACTATGGCTACACCTTC
CAHNSRQAYYGYTF
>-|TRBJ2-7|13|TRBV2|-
TGTGCCAGCAGTGACGAGGGGAGGCACGAGCAGTACTTC
CASSDEGRHEQYF
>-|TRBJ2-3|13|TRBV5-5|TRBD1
TGTGCCAGCAGCTTGGAGGTGGGATACAGGGGGCCTTTT
CASSLEVGYRGPF
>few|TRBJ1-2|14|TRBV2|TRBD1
TGTGCCAGCAGTCTCACAGGGGGTCCTTATGGCTACACCTTC
CASSLTGGPYGYTF
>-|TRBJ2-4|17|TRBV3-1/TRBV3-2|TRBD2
TGTGCCAGCAGCCAAGAGGTGGTTGCGGGAGGGAAAAACATTCAGTACTTC
CASSQEVVAGGKNIQYF
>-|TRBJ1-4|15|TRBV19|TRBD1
TGTGCCAGTAGAGGGGGCCCCACTCAGAATGAAAAACTGTTTTTT
CASRGGPTQNEKLFF
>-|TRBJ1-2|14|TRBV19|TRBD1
TGTGCCAGTAGTACAAGGACAGGCTTCTATGGCTACACCTTC
CASSTRTGFYGYTF
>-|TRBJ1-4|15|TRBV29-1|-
TGCAGCGTGGGAGGACGAGGAGAGGCGCAGGAAAAACTGTTTTTT
CSVGGRGEAQEKLFF
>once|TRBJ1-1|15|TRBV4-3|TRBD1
TGCGCCAGCAGCCAAGGGACAGGGCCAACGTTCGGAGCTTTCTTT
CASSQGTGPTFGAFF
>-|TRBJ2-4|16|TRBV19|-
TGTGCCAGTAGTATTCAGGGGGGAGTGGTCAAAAACATTCAGTACTTC
CASSIQGGVVKNIQYF
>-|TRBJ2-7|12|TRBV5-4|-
TGTGCCAGCAGCTCCGGGAGATGGGAGCAGTACTTC
CASSSGRWEQYF
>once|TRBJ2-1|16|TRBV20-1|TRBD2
TGCAGTGCTAGTATCCCCACTAGCGGGAGTCGGGGGGAGCAGTTCTTC
CSASIPTSGSRGEQFF
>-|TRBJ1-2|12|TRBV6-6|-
TGTGCCAGCAGCCCGGACAGAAAGGGCTACACCTTC
CASSPDRKGYTF
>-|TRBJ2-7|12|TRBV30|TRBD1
TGTGCCTGGCTTGACAGGGGCCACGAGCAGTACTTC
CAWLDRGHEQYF
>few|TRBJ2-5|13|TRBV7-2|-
TGTGCCAGCAGCCAGAACAGGGAACAGACCCAGTACTTC
CASSQNREQTQYF
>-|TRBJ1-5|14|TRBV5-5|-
TGTGCCAGCAGCTTAAATACGGGGAATCAGCCCCAGCATTTT
CASSLNTGNQPQHF
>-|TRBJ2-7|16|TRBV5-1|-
TGCGCCAGCAGCTTGGCACCGTATTTGGAGAAAAGGGAGCAGTACTTC
CASSLAPYLEKREQYF
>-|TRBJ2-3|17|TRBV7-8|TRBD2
TGTGCCAGCAGCTTTACGACTAGCGGGAGAAGCACAGATACGCAGTATTTT
CASSFTTSGRSTDTQYF
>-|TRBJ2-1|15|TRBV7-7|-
TGTGCTAGCAGCTTAATCGCGGGGTCCTACAATGAGCAGTTCTTC
CASSLIAGSYNEQFF
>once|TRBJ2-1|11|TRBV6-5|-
TGTGCCAGCCGACTAGACTTTGAGCAGTTCTTC
CASRLDFEQFF
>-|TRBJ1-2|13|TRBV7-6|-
TGTGCCAGCAGCTCGGCACAGGGCGATGGCTACACCTTC
CASSSAQGDGYTF
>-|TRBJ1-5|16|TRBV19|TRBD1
TGTGCCAGTAGTATTCCCGACAGGGCGCGCTATCAGCCCCAGCATTTT
CASSIPDRARYQPQHF
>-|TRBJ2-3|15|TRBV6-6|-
TGTGCCAGCAGTTACGGGGGACTGGTGGGAGATACGCAGTATTTT
CASSYGGLVGDTQYF
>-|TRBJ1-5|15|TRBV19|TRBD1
TGTGCCAGTAGTGTCGGACAGGGAGGCGGACAGCCCCAGCATTTT
CASSVGQGGGQPQHF
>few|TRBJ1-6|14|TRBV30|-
TGTGCCTGGAGTGTACTAGGTGGTAATTCACCCCTCCACTTT
CAWSVLGGNSPLHF
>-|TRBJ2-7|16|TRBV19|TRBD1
TGTGCCAGTAGTTCATCCGGGACAGGGGGTCGCTACGAGCAGTACTTC
CASSSSGTGGRYEQYF
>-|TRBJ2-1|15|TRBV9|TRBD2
TGTGCCAGCAGCGTCGATAGCGGGAGCTACAATGAGCAGTTCTTC
CASSVDSGSYNEQFF
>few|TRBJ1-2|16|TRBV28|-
TGTGCCAGCAGTTTACGTTTAGGGGTGCAATGGTATGGCTACACCTTC
CASSLRLGVQWYGYTF
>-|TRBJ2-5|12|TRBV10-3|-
TGTGCCATCAGTGAGAGGGGGGAGACCCAGTACTTC
CAISERGETQYF
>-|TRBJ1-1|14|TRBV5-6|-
TGTGCCAGCAGCTTGTTACAGAGGAACACTGAAGCTTTCTTT
CASSLLQRNTEAFF
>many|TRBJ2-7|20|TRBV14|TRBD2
TGTGCCAGCAGCCAAGATCCGTATAGTTTAGGGGAGGGCAGCTCCTACGAGCAGTACTTC
CASSQDPYSLGEGSSYEQYF
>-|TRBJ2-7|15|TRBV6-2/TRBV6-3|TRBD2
TGTGCCAGCAGTGCAACCGGGACTAGTCTCTACGAGCAGTACTTC
CASSATGTSLYEQYF
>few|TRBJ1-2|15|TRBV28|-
TGTGCCAGCAGTTTCCCATCTTCCCAGGGAGGTGGCTACACCTTC
CASSFPSSQGGGYTF
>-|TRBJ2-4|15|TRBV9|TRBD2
TGTGCCAGCGGTTCGGGAGGGCCAGTAAATAGCATTCAGTACTTC
CASGSGGPVNSIQYF
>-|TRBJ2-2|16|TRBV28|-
TGTGCCAGCAGTTCCCTGAGGGGGGGCGAGGGAGGGGAGCTGTTTTTT
CASSSLRGGEGGELFF